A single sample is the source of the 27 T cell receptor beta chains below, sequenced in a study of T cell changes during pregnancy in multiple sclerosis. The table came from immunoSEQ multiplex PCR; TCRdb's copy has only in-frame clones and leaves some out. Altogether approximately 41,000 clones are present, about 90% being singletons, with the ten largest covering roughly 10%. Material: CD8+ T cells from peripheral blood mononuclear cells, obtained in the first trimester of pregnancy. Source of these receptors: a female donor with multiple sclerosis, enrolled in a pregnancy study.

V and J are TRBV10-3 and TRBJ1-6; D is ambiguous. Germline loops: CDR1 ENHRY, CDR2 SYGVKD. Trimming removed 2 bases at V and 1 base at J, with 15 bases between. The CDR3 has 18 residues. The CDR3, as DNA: TGTGCCATCAGTGAGGCTCTCCGCGGGTGGTCCTATAATTCACCCCTCCACTTT. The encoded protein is CAISEALRGWSYNSPLHF.

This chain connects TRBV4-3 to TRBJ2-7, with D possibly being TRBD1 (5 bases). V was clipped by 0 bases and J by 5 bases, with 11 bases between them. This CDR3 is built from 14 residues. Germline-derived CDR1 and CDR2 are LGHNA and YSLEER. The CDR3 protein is CASSQDFRADEQYF. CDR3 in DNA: TGCGCCAGCAGCCAAGATTTCAGGGCCGACGAGCAGTACTTC.

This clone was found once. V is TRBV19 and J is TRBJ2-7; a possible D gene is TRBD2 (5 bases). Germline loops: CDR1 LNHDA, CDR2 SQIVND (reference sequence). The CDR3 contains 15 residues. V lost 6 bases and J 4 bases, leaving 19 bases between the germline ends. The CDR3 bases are TGTGCCAGTAGCCCTTCTAGCAACCGAATGTACGAGCAGTACTTC. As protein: CASSPSSNRMYEQYF.

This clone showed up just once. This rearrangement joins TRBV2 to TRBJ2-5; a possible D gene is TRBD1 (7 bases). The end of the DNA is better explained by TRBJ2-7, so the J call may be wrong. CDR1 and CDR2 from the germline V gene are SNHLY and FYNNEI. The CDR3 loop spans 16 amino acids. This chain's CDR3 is CASRGLTGDFSYEQYF. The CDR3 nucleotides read TGTGCCAGCAGAGGCTTAACAGGGGACTTCTCCTACGAGCAGTACTTC.

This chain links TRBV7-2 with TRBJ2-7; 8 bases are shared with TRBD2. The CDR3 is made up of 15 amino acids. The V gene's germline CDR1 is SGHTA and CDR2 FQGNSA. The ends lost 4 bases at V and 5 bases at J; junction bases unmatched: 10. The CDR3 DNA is TGTGCCAGCAGCTCCCTCGGGGGGGTACGCGACGAGCAGTACTTC. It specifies CASSSLGGVRDEQYF.

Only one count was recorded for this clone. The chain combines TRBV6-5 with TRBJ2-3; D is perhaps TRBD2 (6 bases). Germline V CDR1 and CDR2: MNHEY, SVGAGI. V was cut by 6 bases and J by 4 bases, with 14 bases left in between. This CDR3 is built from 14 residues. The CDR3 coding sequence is TGTGCCAGCAGCCTCGGGTGGGGGGCAGATACGCAGTATTTT. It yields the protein CASSLGWGADTQYF.

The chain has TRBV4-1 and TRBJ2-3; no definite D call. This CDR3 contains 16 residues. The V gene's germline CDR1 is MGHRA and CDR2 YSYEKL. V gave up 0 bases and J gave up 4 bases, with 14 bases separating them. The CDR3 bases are TGCGCCAGCAGCCAAGATCCCGGGTTGGTGCCAGATACGCAGTATTTT. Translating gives CASSQDPGLVPDTQYF.

The CDR3 region is CASSPGTGTYGYTF. The CDR3 DNA follows: TGCGCCAGCAGCCCCGGGACAGGGACCTATGGCTACACCTTC. The chain recombines TRBV5-1 with TRBJ1-2; 9 bases line up with TRBD1. V dropped 4 bases and J dropped 4; count of bases not matched to a gene: 5. Germline-derived CDR1 and CDR2 are SGHRS and YFSETQ. This CDR3 spans 14 amino acids.

The CDR3 nucleotides are TGTGCCAGCAGCACCCCACAGGCCGGGAGAACTGAAGCTTTCTTT. Protein product: CASSTPQAGRTEAFF. The chain combines TRBV9 with TRBJ1-1; D is possibly TRBD1 (5 bases). CDR1 and CDR2 from the germline V gene are SGDLS and YYNGEE. V lost 4 bases, J lost 5 bases, and 18 bases lay in between. There are 15 residues in the CDR3.

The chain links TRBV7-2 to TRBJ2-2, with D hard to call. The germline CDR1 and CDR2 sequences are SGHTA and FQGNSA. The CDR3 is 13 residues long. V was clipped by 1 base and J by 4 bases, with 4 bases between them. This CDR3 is CASSLGPTGELFF. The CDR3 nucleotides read TGTGCCAGCAGCTTAGGGCCCACCGGGGAGCTGTTTTTT.

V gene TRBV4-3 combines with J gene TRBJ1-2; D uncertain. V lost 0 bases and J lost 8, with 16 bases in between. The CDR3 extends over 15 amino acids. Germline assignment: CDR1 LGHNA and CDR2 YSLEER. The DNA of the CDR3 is TGCGCCAGCAGCCAAGATTCGGTGCGGCCAGTAGGCTACACCTTC. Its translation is CASSQDSVRPVGYTF.

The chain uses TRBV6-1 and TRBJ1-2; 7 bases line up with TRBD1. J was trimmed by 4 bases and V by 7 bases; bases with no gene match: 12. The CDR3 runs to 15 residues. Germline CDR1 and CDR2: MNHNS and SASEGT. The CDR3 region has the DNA TGTGCCAGCACCGATGGACAGGTCCTGGGCTATGGCTACACCTTC. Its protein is CASTDGQVLGYGYTF.

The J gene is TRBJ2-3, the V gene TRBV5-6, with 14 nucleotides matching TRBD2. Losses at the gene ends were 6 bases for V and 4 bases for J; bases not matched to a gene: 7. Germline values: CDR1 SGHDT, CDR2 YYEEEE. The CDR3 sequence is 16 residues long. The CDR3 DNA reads TGTGCCAGCAACCAGGGACTAGCGGGAGCGGCAGATACGCAGTATTTT. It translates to CASNQGLAGAADTQYF.

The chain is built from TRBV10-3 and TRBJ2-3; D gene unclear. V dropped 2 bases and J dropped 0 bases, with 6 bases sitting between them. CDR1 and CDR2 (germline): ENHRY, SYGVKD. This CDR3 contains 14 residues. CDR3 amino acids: CAISEPTSTDTQYF. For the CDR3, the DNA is TGTGCCATCAGTGAGCCGACTAGCACAGATACGCAGTATTTT.

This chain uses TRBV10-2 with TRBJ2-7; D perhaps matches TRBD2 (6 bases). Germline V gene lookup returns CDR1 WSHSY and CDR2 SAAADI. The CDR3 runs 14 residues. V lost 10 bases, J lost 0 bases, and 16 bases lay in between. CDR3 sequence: CATSGLESSYEQYF. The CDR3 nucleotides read TGCGCCACCTCGGGACTGGAGAGCTCCTACGAGCAGTACTTC.

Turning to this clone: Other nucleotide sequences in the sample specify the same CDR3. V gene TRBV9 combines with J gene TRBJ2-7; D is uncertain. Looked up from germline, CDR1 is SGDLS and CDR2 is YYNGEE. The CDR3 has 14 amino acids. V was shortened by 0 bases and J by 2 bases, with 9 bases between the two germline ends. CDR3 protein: CASSVGGGTYEQYF. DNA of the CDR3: TGTGCCAGCAGCGTAGGCGGCGGAACCTACGAGCAGTACTTC.

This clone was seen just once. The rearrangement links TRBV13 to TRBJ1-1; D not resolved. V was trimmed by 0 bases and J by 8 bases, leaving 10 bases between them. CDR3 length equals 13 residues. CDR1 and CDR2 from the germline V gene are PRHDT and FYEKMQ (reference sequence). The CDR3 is CASSLGLAVEAFF. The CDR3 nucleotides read TGTGCCAGCAGCTTAGGCTTAGCGGTGGAAGCTTTCTTT.

As DNA, the CDR3 is TGCGCCAGCAGCCAAGGTGGATGGGGAGGGGTAGATACGCAGTATTTT. Translating gives CASSQGGWGGVDTQYF. The gene calls are TRBV4-1 and TRBJ2-3, with 7 bases lining up with TRBD2. The ends lost 1 base at V and 5 bases at J; junction bases unmatched: 9. This CDR3 is 16 amino acids long. Germline loops: CDR1 MGHRA, CDR2 YSYEKL.

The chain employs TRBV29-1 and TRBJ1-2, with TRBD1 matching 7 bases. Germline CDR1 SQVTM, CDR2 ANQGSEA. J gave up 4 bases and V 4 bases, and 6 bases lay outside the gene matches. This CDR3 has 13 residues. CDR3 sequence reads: CSVVATGSYGYTF. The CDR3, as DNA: TGCAGCGTTGTGGCGACAGGGAGCTATGGCTACACCTTC.

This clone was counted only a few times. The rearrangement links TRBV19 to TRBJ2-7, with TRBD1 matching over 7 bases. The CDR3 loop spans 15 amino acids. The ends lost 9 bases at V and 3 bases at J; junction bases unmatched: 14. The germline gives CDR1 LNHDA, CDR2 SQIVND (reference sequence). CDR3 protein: CASRPTGDLFYEQYF. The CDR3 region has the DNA TGTGCCAGCCGACCTACAGGGGACCTCTTCTACGAGCAGTACTTC. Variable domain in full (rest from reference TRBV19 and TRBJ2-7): DGGITQSPKYLFRKEGQNVTLSCEQNLNHDAMYWYRQDPGQGLRLIYYSQIVNDFQKGDIAEGYSVSREKKESFPLTVTSAQKNPTAFYLCASRPTGDLFYEQYFGPGTRLTVT.

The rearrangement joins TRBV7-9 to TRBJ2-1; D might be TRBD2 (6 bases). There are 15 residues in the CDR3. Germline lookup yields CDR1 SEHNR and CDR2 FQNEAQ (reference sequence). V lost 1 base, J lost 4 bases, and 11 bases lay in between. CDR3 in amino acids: CASSLVGEDYNEQFF. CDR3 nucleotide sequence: TGTGCCAGCAGCTTAGTGGGGGAGGATTACAATGAGCAGTTCTTC.

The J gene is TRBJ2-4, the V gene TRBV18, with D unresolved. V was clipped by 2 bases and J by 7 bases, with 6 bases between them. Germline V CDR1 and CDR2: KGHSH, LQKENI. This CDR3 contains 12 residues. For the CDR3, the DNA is TGTGCCAGCTCACCAGGCAGGAACATTCAGTACTTC. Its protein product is CASSPGRNIQYF.

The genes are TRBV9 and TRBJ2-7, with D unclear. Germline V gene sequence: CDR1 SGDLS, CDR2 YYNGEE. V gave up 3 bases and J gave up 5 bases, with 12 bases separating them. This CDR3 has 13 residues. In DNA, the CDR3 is TGTGCCAGCAGCGCCTCAGGATTCCACGAGCAGTACTTC. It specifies CASSASGFHEQYF.

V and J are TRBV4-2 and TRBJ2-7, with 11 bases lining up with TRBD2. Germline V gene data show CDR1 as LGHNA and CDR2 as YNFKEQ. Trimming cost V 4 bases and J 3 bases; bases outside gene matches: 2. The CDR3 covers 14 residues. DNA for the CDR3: TGTGCCAGCAGCCCAGGGACTAGCGGCTACGAGCAGTACTTC. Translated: CASSPGTSGYEQYF.

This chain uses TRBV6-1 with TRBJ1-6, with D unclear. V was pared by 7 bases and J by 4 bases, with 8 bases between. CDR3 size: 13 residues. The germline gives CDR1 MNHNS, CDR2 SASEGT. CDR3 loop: CASINSYNSPLHF. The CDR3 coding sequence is TGTGCCAGCATTAACTCGTATAATTCACCCCTCCACTTT.

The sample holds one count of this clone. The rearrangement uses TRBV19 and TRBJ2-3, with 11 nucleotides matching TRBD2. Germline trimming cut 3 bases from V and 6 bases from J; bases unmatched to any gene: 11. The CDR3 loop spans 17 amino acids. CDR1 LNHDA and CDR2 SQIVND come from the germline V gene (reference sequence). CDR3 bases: TGTGCCAGTAGTATTAAACTAGCGGGAGTCTTTCCGGATACGCAGTATTTT. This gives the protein CASSIKLAGVFPDTQYF.

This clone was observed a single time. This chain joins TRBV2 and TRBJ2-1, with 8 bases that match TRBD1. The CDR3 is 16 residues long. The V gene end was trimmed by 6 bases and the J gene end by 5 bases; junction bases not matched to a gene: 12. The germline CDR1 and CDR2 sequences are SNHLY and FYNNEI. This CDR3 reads CASSAELGTGNNEQFF. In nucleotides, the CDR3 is TGTGCCAGCAGCGCTGAACTAGGGACAGGCAACAATGAGCAGTTCTTC.